Shown below are 30 T cell receptor beta chains from a single sample sequenced in a study of response to subunit inactivated influenza vaccine. TCRdb recomputed calls from the RT-PCR reads with MiXCR, one row per CDR3 protein. The repertoire consists of over 650,000 distinct CDR3 sequences, with under 20% occurring once and the leading ten covering approximately 11%. The sequenced sample was PBMCs from blood, obtained about 5 days after vaccination. The receptors come from a man in his forties or fifties who received an inactivated influenza vaccine.

The chain combines TRBV29-1 with TRBJ1-1, with no clear D. The germline CDR1 and CDR2 sequences are SQVTM and ANQGSEA. The CDR3 contains 13 residues. V dropped 6 bases and J dropped 4 bases, with 15 bases sitting between them. The CDR3 loop reads CSVAQAQITEAFF. The CDR3 coding sequence is TGCAGCGTCGCGCAGGCACAGATCACTGAAGCTTTCTTT.

The chain combines TRBV5-1 with TRBJ2-1; 10 positions match TRBD2. This CDR3 is built from 16 residues. In germline, CDR1 is SGHRS, CDR2 YFSETQ. The trim removed 7 bases at V and 0 bases at J, leaving 7 bases unmatched. CDR3: CASGQRGGYSYNEQFF. The CDR3 bases are TGCGCCAGCGGCCAGCGGGGGGGCTACTCCTACAATGAGCAGTTCTTC.

This rearrangement joins TRBV7-9 to TRBJ2-6; D remains ambiguous. With 1 base removed from V and 0 bases from J, the gap between germline ends came to 10 bases. This CDR3 has 17 residues. The V gene's germline CDR1 is SEHNR and CDR2 FQNEAQ (reference sequence). The CDR3 spells CASSLGDSYSGANVLTF. DNA of the CDR3: TGTGCCAGCAGCTTAGGCGACTCCTACTCTGGGGCCAACGTCCTGACTTTC.

The rearrangement links TRBV5-1 to TRBJ2-2; D is perhaps TRBD1 (5 bases). The CDR3 is made up of 13 amino acids. CDR1 is SGHRS and CDR2 is YFSETQ in the germline V gene. Trimming cost V 2 bases and J 4 bases, with 6 bases left between them. The DNA for the CDR3 is TGCGCCAGCAGCTTCACAGGCACCGGGGAGCTGTTTTTT. It encodes CASSFTGTGELFF.

V is TRBV10-3 and J is TRBJ1-6, with D possibly TRBD1 on 5 matching bases. V lost 10 bases, J lost 5 bases, and 24 bases lay in between. The CDR3 spans 17 residues. Germline CDR1 is ENHRY and CDR2 is SYGVKD. In DNA form, the CDR3 reads TGTGCCACTAAGGCCAAAGCTGGAGGAGGGGATAATTCACCCCTCCACTTT. The encoded protein is CATKAKAGGGDNSPLHF.

This clonotype came up many times. Relative to the germline gene, one junction end is altered; a read error may explain this. The V and J genes are TRBV7-8 and TRBJ1-3, with 7 nucleotides matching TRBD1. The CDR3 length is 14 residues. CDR1 SGHVS and CDR2 FQNEAQ come from the germline V gene. The CDR3 loop is CASSLGTAGNTIYF. Written as DNA, the CDR3 is TGCGCCAGCAGCCTCGGGACAGCCGGAAACACCATATATTTT.

In its sample, this clonotype was seen a few times. The gene calls are TRBV7-8 and TRBJ2-1; the D call may be TRBD1 or TRBD2 (7 bases each). The ends were cut back, 2 bases at V and 0 bases at J, with 11 bases in the middle. CDR3 length: 16 amino acids. The V gene's germline CDR1 is SGHVS and CDR2 FQNEAQ. CDR3 coding DNA: TGTGCCAGCAGCTTAAAGCGGGACAGCTCCTACAATGAGCAGTTCTTC. It codes for CASSLKRDSSYNEQFF.

Worth noting for this clonotype: At one end, the junction sequence differs from germline, possibly due to a read error. The rearrangement uses TRBV7-6 and TRBJ2-5; D gene ambiguous. The CDR3 has 9 residues. Germline V CDR1 and CDR2: SGHVS, FNYEAQ. The CDR3 region has the DNA TGCGAGAGGTCGGAGACCCAGTACTTC. Encoded protein: CERSETQYF.

This clonotype was counted between two and nine times. The chain links TRBV29-1 to TRBJ2-2; D perhaps matches TRBD2 (5 bases). CDR3 length: 14 amino acids. The V gene's germline CDR1 is SQVTM and CDR2 ANQGSEA. The germline V and J ends were trimmed by 5 bases and 8 bases, with 18 bases remaining between them. The CDR3 bases are TGCAGCGTTCGTCCGGGAACTACTGGGGGGGAGCTGTTTTTT. Protein sequence: CSVRPGTTGGELFF.

The chain recombines TRBV18 with TRBJ2-5; possible D gene TRBD2, 5 bases. Germline assignment: CDR1 KGHSH and CDR2 LQKENI. V was shortened by 3 bases and J by 5 bases, with 10 bases between the two germline ends. The CDR3 has 13 amino acids. The CDR3 spells CASSPRWRETQYF. The CDR3 DNA sequence: TGTGCCAGCTCACCGCGCTGGAGGGAGACCCAGTACTTC.

This clonotype has just a few counts. J is TRBJ1-5 and V is TRBV7-4; D gene ambiguous. The germline gives CDR1 SGHVT, CDR2 SQSDAQ. The CDR3 has 15 amino acids. V lost 2 bases and J lost 3, with 11 bases in between. The CDR3 region has the DNA TGTGCCAGCAGCTTAATTGGCTTTGTCAATCAGCCCCAGCATTTT. Its protein is CASSLIGFVNQPQHF.

The rearrangement joins TRBV30 to TRBJ2-1, with unresolved D. Germline lookup yields CDR1 GTSNPN and CDR2 SVGIG (reference sequence). The V end lost 4 bases, the J end lost 9 bases, and 19 bases lay between the germline ends. The CDR3 has 14 residues. CDR3 amino acids: CAWNGYSGLREQFF. The CDR3 DNA sequence: TGTGCCTGGAATGGTTACTCCGGTCTACGTGAGCAGTTCTTC.

The J gene is TRBJ2-5, the V gene TRBV11-2, with 11 bases that match TRBD2. V dropped 3 bases and J dropped 0; count of bases not matched to a gene: 9. Germline V gene data show CDR1 as SGHAT and CDR2 as FQNNGV. The CDR3 contains 18 residues. CDR3 in DNA: TGTGCCAGCAGCTTGCCGGGACTAGCGGCCGACTACCAAGAGACCCAGTACTTC. Translation gives CASSLPGLAADYQETQYF.

The chain carries TRBV12-3 or TRBV12-4 and TRBJ2-1; 7 bases map to TRBD2. V trimming: 6 bases; J trimming: 3 bases; junction bases outside the gene matches: 8. This CDR3 region has 15 residues. The CDR3 sequence: CASSSRRGGYNEQFF. DNA for the CDR3: TGTGCCAGCAGCTCCCGGCGCGGGGGCTACAATGAGCAGTTCTTC.

This clonotype has only a few counts. This chain joins TRBV11-2 and TRBJ2-3, with a weak D call TRBD2 (6 bases). V lost 1 base and J lost 4, with 24 bases in between. The CDR3 has 19 residues. Germline V lookup: CDR1 SGHAT, CDR2 FQNNGV. CDR3 residues: CASSLVWRGALPRPDTQYF. In nucleotides, the CDR3 is TGTGCCAGCAGCTTAGTATGGCGGGGAGCACTCCCTAGGCCAGATACGCAGTATTTT.

Many counts were recorded for this clonotype. This chain uses TRBV29-1 with TRBJ2-7; 7 bases are shared with TRBD1. The CDR3 covers 12 residues. V shed 6 bases and J 2 bases; nucleotides not matched to a gene: 4. Germline values: CDR1 SQVTM, CDR2 ANQGSEA. The CDR3 nucleotides read TGCAGCGTCGGGACAGTCCCCTACGAGCAGTACTTC. Protein: CSVGTVPYEQYF.

As regards this clonotype: At one end the junction does not follow the germline gene, possibly because of a read error. The J gene is TRBJ1-4, the V gene TRBV3-1; D is perhaps TRBD1 (6 bases). This CDR3 region has 15 residues. Germline lookup yields CDR1 LGHDT and CDR2 YNNKEL (reference sequence). CDR3 DNA sequence: TGTGCCAGCAGCCAAGATCGTATAGCGGGGACACCCACATATTTT. Its protein product is CASSQDRIAGTPTYF. The complete variable domain, with remaining parts taken from reference TRBV3-1 and TRBJ1-4, reads DTAVSQTPKYLVTQMGNDKSIKCEQNLGHDTMYWYKQDSKKFLKIMFSYNNKELIINETVPNRFSPKSPDKAHLNLHINSLELGDSAVYFCASSQDRIAGTPTYFGSGTQLSVL.

The genes are TRBV30 and TRBJ1-2; tentatively, D is TRBD1 (6 bases). The V end was cut by 2 bases, the J end by 8 bases, with 15 bases between. Germline CDR1 GTSNPN, CDR2 SVGIG (reference sequence). The CDR3 spans 13 residues. The CDR3 DNA follows: TGTGCCTGGAGTCGAGGCCAGGGGATCGGCTACACCTTC. Translated, it gives CAWSRGQGIGYTF.

V gene TRBV7-2 combines with J gene TRBJ2-1, with D possibly being TRBD1 (5 bases). Germline CDR1 SGHTA, CDR2 FQGNSA. V lost 0 bases, J lost 0 bases, and 9 bases lay in between. The CDR3 length is 16 residues. CDR3: CASSLAGRVSYNEQFF. The CDR3 DNA follows: TGTGCCAGCAGCTTAGCGGGCAGGGTCTCCTACAATGAGCAGTTCTTC.

The chain uses TRBV19 and TRBJ2-7, with D possibly TRBD2 on 6 matching bases. V was clipped by 6 bases and J by 4 bases, with 19 bases between them. Germline CDR1 is LNHDA and CDR2 is SQIVND (reference sequence). There are 15 residues in the CDR3. CDR3: CASRQMRGVEYEQYF. CDR3 in DNA: TGTGCCAGTAGGCAGATGCGGGGCGTCGAATACGAGCAGTACTTC.

J is TRBJ2-5 and V is TRBV20-1; D might be TRBD1 (5 bases). Germline V gene sequence: CDR1 DFQATT, CDR2 SNEGSKA (reference sequence). The CDR3 extends over 14 amino acids. Trimming took 1 base from V and 7 from J, leaving 16 bases between them. CDR3 sequence: CSARGPNFQGTQYF. The DNA of the CDR3 is TGCAGTGCTAGAGGGCCTAACTTCCAGGGGACCCAGTACTTC.

The rearrangement uses TRBV3-1 and TRBJ1-6; D remains unclear. CDR3 length equals 13 residues. The germline gives CDR1 LGHDT, CDR2 YNNKEL (reference sequence). The V gene lost 3 bases and the J gene lost 8 bases, with 8 bases spanning the gap. For the CDR3, the DNA is TGTGCCAGCAGCCATCGATCCGATTCACCCCTCCACTTT. Its protein product is CASSHRSDSPLHF.

This clonotype was seen more than once but under ten times. This chain uses TRBV20-1 with TRBJ1-1, with 11 nucleotides matching TRBD1. V lost 0 bases and J lost 5; bases outside the gene matches: 2. Looked up from germline, CDR1 is DFQATT and CDR2 is SNEGSKA (reference sequence). This CDR3 contains 14 residues. CDR3 in amino acids: CSARDGTGGTEAFF. The CDR3 DNA sequence: TGCAGTGCTAGAGATGGGACAGGGGGAACTGAAGCTTTCTTT.

The genes are TRBV20-1 and TRBJ1-1; 8 nucleotides line up with TRBD1. Per germline, CDR1 DFQATT and CDR2 SNEGSKA (reference sequence). Germline trimming cut 5 bases from V and 11 bases from J; bases unmatched to any gene: 13. The CDR3 has 13 residues. This CDR3 is CSAGRTGGHAAFF. The CDR3 DNA sequence: TGCAGTGCTGGGAGAACAGGGGGTCATGCGGCTTTCTTT.

The gene calls are TRBV4-1 and TRBJ1-5; perhaps TRBD1 as D (5 bases). The CDR3 extends over 14 amino acids. V was pared by 0 bases and J by 6 bases, with 9 bases between. Germline CDR1 and CDR2: MGHRA and YSYEKL. The CDR3 loop is CASSQEGVIQPQHF. In DNA, the CDR3 is TGCGCCAGCAGCCAAGAGGGGGTCATTCAGCCCCAGCATTTT.

The chain couples TRBV7-2 to TRBJ2-5, with TRBD2 as a possible D gene (6 bases). This CDR3 is 14 amino acids long. Trimming removed 3 bases at V and 4 bases at J, with 12 bases between. Germline CDR1 and CDR2: SGHTA and FQGNSA. The CDR3 loop is CASSLMGRSETQYF. The CDR3 DNA is TGTGCCAGCAGCTTGATGGGGAGGTCAGAGACCCAGTACTTC.

The chain combines TRBV18 with TRBJ2-2, with D maybe TRBD2 (6 bases). Germline assignment: CDR1 KGHSH and CDR2 LQKENI. The CDR3 runs 18 residues. The germline V and J ends were trimmed by 0 bases and 0 bases, with 14 bases remaining between them. The CDR3 DNA sequence: TGTGCCAGCTCACCACCGAGGCTAGCGAACACGAACACCGGGGAGCTGTTTTTT. Translation gives CASSPPRLANTNTGELFF.

The sample holds many counts of this clonotype. The chain uses TRBV12-3 or TRBV12-4 and TRBJ2-7; TRBD2 might be the D (5 bases). Trimming shortened V by 6 bases and J by 3 bases, and 21 bases separated the two germline ends. The CDR3 extends over 16 amino acids. The CDR3 DNA reads TGTGCCAGCAGCAGCTCTTATCCGGGAAAAGGCTACGAGCAGTACTTC. Translating it yields CASSSSYPGKGYEQYF.

The rearrangement links TRBV7-8 to TRBJ2-2; 8 positions agree with TRBD1. Germline CDR1 is SGHVS and CDR2 is FQNEAQ. The CDR3 covers 18 residues. J lost 2 bases, V lost 5 bases, and 13 bases had no gene match. This chain's CDR3 is CASSNHGTGNLNTGELFF. CDR3 coding DNA: TGTGCCAGCAGCAACCACGGGACAGGCAACTTAAACACCGGGGAGCTGTTTTTT. Filled out from reference TRBV7-8 and TRBJ2-2, the complete variable domain reads GAGVSQSPRYKVAKRGQDVALRCDPISGHVSLFWYQQALGQGPEFLTYFQNEAQLDKSGLPSDRFFAERPEGSVSTLKIQRTQQEDSAVYLCASSNHGTGNLNTGELFFGEGSRLTVL.

The V call is TRBV11-2, the J call TRBJ2-1; TRBD2 matches at 7 bases. Germline assignment: CDR1 SGHAT and CDR2 FQNNGV. This CDR3 is 19 amino acids long. The trim removed 2 bases at V and 3 bases at J, leaving 16 bases unmatched. CDR3 region: CASSLFGAGVRGDYNEQFF. CDR3 nucleotide sequence: TGTGCCAGCAGCTTATTTGGGGCGGGAGTGAGGGGAGACTACAATGAGCAGTTCTTC.